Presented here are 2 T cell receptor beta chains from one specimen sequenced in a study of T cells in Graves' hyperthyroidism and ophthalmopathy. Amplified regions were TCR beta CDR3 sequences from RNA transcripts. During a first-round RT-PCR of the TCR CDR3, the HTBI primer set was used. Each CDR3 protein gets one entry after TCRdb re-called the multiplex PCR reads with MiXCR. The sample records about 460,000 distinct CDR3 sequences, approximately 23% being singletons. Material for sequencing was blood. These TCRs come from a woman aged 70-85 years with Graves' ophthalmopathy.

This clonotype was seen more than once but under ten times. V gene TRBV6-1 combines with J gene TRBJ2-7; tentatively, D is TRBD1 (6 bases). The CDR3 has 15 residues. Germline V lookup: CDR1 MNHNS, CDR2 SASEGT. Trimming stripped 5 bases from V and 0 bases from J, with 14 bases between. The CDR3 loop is CASSQTGLGSYEQYF. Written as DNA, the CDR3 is TGTGCCAGCAGTCAGACAGGTCTAGGCTCCTACGAGCAGTACTTC.

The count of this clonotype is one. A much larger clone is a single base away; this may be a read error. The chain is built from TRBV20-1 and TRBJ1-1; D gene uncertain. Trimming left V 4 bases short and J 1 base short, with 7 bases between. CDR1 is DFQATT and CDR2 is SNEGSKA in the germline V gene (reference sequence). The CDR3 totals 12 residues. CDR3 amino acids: CSAMGENTEAFF. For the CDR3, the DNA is TGCAGTGCTATGGGAGAGAACACTGAAGCTTTCTTT.